This TCR beta chain is drawn from a study of T-cell memory formation after mild COVID-19. Findings of the study overall: Clones shrinking between day 15 and 85 showed a balanced CD4/CD8 split, and those that grew later tilted toward CD4+. For second-wave clones that peaked at day 37, SARS-CoV-2 specificity went unverified. Prior to infection, memory already included some responding clones, suggesting cross-reactive memory joined. Clones which contracted sat mainly in CM and EM if CD4+, and in EMRA if CD8+.

From germline, CDR1 is MGHRA and CDR2 YSYEKL. The CDR3 loop spans 15 amino acids. V was cut by 2 bases and J by 5 bases, with 15 bases left in between. This clonotype was counted between two and nine times. Its target is not known. Each CDR3 protein gets one entry after TCRdb re-called the 5' RACE reads with MiXCR. Counted here are under 300,000 distinct CDR3 sequences, less than 20% occurring once; the ten biggest clones make up around 3.7%. The chain uses TRBV4-1 and TRBJ1-1, with a tentative D call TRBD1 (6 bases). This clonotype was obtained from a man between 18 and 29 years old who had mild COVID-19 (a few samples of this study predate the infection). Cell type and time point are not known. Sequenced sample: PBMCs or a T cell subset sorted from them (not recorded which). The DNA of the CDR3 is TGCGCCAGCAGCCAAACTACCCAGGGGAATACTGAAGCTTTCTTT. It yields the protein CASSQTTQGNTEAFF.